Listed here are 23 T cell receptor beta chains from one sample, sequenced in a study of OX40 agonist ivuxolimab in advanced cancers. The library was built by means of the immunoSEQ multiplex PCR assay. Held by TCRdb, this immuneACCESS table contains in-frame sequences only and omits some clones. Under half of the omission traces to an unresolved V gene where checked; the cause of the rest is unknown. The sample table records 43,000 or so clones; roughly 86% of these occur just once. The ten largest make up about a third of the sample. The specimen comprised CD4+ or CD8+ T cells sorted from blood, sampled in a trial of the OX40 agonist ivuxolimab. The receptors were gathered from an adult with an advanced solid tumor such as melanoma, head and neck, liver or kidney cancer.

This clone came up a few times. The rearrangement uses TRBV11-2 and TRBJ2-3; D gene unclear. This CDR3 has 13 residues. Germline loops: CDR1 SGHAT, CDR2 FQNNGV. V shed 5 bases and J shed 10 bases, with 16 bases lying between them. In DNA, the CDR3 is TGTGCCAGCAGCGCCCCACTGGCCCCGGCGCAGTATTTT. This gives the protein CASSAPLAPAQYF.

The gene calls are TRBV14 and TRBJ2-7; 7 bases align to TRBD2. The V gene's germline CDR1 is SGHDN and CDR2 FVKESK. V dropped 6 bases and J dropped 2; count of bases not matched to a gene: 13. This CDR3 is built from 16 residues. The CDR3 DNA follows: TGTGCCAGCAGTCAGGGCACCGGGACTACAACCTACGAGCAGTACTTC. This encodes CASSQGTGTTTYEQYF. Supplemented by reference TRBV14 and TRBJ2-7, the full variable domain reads EAGVTQFPSHSVIEKGQTVTLRCDPISGHDNLYWYRRVMGKEIKFLLHFVKESKQDESGMPNNRFLAERTGGTYSTLKVQPAELEDSGVYFCASSQGTGTTTYEQYFGPGTRLTVT.

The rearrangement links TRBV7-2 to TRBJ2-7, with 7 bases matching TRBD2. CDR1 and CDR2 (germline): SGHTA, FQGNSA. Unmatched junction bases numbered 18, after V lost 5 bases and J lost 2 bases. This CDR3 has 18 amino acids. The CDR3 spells CASSLQSLTAGAAYEQYF. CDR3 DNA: TGTGCCAGCAGCCTACAAAGTCTAACGGCGGGAGCGGCCTACGAGCAGTACTTC. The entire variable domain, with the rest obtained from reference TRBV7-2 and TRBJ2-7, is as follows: GAGVSQSPSNKVTEKGKDVELRCDPISGHTALYWYRQSLGQGLEFLIYFQGNSAPDKSGLPSDRFSAERTGGSVSTLTIQRTQQEDSAVYLCASSLQSLTAGAAYEQYFGPGTRLTVT.

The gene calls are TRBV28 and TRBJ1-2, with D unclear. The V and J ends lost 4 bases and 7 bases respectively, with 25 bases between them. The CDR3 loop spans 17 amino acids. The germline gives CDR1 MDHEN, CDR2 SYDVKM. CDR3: CASSSPVSRWRLGGYTF. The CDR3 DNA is TGTGCCAGCAGTTCACCTGTTTCACGATGGAGGCTAGGTGGCTACACCTTC.

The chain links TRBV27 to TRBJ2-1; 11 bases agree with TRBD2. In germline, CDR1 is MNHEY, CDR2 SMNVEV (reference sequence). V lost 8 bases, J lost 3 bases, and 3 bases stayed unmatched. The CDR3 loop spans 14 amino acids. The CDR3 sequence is CASRGLAGYNEQFF. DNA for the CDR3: TGTGCCAGCCGAGGACTAGCGGGCTACAATGAGCAGTTCTTC.

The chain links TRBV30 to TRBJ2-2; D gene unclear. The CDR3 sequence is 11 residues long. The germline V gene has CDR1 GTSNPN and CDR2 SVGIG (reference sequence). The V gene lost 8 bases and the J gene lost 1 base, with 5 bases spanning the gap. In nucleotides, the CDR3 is TGTGCCGTTGGGAACACCGGGGAGCTGTTTTTT. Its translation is CAVGNTGELFF.

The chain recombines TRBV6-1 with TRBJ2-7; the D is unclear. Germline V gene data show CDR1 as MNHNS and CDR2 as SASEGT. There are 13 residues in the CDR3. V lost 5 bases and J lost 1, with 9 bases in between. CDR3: CASSFRGSYEQYF. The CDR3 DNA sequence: TGTGCCAGCAGTTTCCGAGGTTCCTACGAGCAGTACTTC.

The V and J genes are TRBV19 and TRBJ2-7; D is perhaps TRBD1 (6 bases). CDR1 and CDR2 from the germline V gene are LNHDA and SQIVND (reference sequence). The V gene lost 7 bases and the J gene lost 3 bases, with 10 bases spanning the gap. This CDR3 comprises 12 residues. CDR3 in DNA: TGTGCCAGTAAGGAAGGGGGCTACGAGCAGTACTTC. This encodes CASKEGGYEQYF.

The DNA of the CDR3 is TGTGCCAGCAGCCTGGAAGGTAAAGGCAATCAGCCCCAGCATTTT. The encoded protein is CASSLEGKGNQPQHF. The chain has TRBV7-8 and TRBJ1-5; D call uncertain. V was trimmed by 5 bases and J by 2 bases, leaving 13 bases between them. The CDR3 is made up of 15 amino acids. Germline lookup yields CDR1 SGHVS and CDR2 FQNEAQ.

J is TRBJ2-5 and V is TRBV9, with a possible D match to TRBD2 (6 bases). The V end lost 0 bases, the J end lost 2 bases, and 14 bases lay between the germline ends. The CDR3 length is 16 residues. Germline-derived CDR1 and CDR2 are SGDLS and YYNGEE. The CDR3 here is CASSVGGRTIQETQYF. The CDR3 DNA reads TGTGCCAGCAGCGTAGGGGGGAGGACTATACAAGAGACCCAGTACTTC.

CDR3 DNA: TGTGCCAGCCTACCAACCCGGGACAGCTATGGCTACACCTTC. The encoded protein is CASLPTRDSYGYTF. The chain links TRBV19 to TRBJ1-2; TRBD1 agrees at 7 bases. The CDR3 length is 14 residues. The ends lost 9 bases at V and 4 bases at J; junction bases unmatched: 11. Germline V gives CDR1 LNHDA, CDR2 SQIVND (reference sequence).

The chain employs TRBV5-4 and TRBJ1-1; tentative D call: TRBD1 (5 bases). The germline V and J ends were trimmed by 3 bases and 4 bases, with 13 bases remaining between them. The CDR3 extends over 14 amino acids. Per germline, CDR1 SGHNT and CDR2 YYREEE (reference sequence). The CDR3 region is CASSSPAGPTEAFF. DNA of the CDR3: TGTGCCAGCAGCTCCCCCGCGGGGCCCACTGAAGCTTTCTTT. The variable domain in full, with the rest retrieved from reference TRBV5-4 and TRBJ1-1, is ETGVTQSPTHLIKTRGQQVTLRCSSQSGHNTVSWYQQALGQGPQFIFQYYREEENGRGNFPPRFSGLQFPNYSSELNVNALELDDSALYLCASSSPAGPTEAFFGQGTRLTVV.

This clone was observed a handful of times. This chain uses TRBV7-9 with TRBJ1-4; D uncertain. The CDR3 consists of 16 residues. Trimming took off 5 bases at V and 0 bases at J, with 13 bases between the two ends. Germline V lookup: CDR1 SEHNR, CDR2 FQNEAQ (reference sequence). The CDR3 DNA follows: TGTGCCAGCAGCCCCGGACTTGTTGCAACTAATGAAAAACTGTTTTTT. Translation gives CASSPGLVATNEKLFF.

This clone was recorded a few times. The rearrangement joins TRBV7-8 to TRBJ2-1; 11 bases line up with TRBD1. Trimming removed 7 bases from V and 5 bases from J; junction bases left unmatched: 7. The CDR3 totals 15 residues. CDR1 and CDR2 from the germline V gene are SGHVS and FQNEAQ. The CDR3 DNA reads TGTGCCAGCATCGCCGGGACAGGGGGTAACAATGAGCAGTTCTTC. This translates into CASIAGTGGNNEQFF.

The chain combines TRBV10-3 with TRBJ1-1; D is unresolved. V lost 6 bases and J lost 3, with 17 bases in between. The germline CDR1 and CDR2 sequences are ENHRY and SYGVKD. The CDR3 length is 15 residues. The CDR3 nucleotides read TGTGCCATCAGGCGGGGTTTTTTGTTCGACACTGAAGCTTTCTTT. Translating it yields CAIRRGFLFDTEAFF.

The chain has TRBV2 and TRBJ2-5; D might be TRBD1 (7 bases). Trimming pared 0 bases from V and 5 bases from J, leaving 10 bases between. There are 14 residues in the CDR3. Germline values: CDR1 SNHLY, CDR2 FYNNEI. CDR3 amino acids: CASSEAAGGETQYF. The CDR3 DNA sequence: TGTGCCAGCAGTGAAGCGGCAGGGGGGGAGACCCAGTACTTC.

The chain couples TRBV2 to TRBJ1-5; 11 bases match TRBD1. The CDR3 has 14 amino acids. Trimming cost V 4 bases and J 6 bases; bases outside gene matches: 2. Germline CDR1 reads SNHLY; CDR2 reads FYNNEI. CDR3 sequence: CASSVDRGRQPQHF. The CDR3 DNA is TGTGCCAGCAGTGTGGACAGGGGGCGTCAGCCCCAGCATTTT.

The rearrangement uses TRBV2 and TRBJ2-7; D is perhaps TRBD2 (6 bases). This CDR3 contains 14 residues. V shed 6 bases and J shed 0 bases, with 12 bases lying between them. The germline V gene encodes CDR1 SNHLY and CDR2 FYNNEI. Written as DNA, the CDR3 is TGTGCCAGCAGGGCGGGACGGGCCTCCTACGAGCAGTACTTC. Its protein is CASRAGRASYEQYF.

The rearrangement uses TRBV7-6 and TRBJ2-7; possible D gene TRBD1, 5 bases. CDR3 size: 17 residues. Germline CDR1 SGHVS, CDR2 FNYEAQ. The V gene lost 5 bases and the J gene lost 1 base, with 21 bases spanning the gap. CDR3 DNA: TGTGCCAGCAGCGCCGACCCCCGCACAGGCCGTTCCTACGAGCAGTACTTC. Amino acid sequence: CASSADPRTGRSYEQYF.

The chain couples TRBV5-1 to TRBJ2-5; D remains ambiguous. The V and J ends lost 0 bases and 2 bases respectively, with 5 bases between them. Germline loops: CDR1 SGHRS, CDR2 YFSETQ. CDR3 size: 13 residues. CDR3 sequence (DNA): TGCGCCAGCAGCTTGGGATTTCAAGAGACCCAGTACTTC. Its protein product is CASSLGFQETQYF. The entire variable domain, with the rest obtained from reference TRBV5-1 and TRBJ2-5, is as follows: KAGVTQTPRYLIKTRGQQVTLSCSPISGHRSVSWYQQTPGQGLQFLFEYFSETQRNKGNFPGRFSGRQFSNSRSEMNVSTLELGDSALYLCASSLGFQETQYFGPGTRLLVL.

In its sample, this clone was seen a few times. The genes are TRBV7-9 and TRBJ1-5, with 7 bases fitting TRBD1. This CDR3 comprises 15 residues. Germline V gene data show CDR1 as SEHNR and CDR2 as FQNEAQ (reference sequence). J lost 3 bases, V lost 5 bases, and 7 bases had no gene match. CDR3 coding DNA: TGTGCCAGCAGCACCGCCGGGACAGACAATCAGCCCCAGCATTTT. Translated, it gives CASSTAGTDNQPQHF.

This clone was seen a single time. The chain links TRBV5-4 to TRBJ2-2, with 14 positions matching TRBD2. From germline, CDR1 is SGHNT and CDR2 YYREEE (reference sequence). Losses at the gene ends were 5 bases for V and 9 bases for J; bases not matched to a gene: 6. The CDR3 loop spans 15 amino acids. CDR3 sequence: CASRPGTSGSRELFF. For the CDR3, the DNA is TGTGCCAGCAGACCCGGGACTAGCGGGAGCCGGGAGCTGTTTTTT.

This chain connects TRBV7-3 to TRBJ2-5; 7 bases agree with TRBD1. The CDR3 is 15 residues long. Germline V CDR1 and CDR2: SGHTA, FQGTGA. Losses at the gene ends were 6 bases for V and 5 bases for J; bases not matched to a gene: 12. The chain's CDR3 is CASSRQPGQSETQYF. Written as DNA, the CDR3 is TGTGCCAGCAGTCGCCAACCGGGACAGAGTGAGACCCAGTACTTC.